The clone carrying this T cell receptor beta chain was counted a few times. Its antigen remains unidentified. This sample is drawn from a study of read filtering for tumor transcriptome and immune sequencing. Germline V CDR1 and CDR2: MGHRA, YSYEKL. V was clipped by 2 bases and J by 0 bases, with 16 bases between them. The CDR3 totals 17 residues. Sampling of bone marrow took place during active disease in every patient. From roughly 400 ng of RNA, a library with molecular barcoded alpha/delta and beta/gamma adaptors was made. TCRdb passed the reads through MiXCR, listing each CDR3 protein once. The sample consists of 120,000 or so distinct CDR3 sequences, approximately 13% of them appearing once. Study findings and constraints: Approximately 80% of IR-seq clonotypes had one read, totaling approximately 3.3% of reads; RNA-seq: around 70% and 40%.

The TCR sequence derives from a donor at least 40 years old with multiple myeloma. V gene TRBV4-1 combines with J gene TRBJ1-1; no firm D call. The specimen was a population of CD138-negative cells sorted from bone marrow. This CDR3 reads CASSQRLGSQVNTEAFF. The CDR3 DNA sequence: TGCGCCAGCAGCCAAAGGCTGGGGTCACAAGTGAACACTGAAGCTTTCTTT.